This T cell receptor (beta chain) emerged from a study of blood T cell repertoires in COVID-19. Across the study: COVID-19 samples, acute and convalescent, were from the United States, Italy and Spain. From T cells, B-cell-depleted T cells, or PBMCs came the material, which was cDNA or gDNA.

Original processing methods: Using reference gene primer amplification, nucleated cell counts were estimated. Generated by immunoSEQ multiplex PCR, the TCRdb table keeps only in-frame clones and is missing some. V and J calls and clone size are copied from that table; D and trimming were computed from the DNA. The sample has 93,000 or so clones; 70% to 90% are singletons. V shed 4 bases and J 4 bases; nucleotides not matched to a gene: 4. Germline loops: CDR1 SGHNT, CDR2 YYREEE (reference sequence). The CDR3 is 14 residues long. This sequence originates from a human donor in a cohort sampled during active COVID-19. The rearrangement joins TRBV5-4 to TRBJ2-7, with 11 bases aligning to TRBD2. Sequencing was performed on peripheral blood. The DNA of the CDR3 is TGTGCCAGCAGCATGACTAGCGGGGCTTACGAGCAGTACTTC. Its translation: CASSMTSGAYEQYF. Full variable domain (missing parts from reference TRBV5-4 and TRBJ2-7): ETGVTQSPTHLIKTRGQQVTLRCSSQSGHNTVSWYQQALGQGPQFIFQYYREEENGRGNFPPRFSGLQFPNYSSELNVNALELDDSALYLCASSMTSGAYEQYFGPGTRLTVT.